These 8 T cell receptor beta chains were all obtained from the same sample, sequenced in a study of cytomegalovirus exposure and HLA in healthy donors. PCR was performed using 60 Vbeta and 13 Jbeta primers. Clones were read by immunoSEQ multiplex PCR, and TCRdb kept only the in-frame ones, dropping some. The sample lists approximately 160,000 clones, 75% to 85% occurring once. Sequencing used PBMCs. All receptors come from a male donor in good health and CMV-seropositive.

DNA for the CDR3: TGTGCCAGCAGTTACTCGATCGGAGGGACTGAAGCTTTCTTT. Translation: CASSYSIGGTEAFF. This chain joins TRBV6-5 and TRBJ1-1, with D unresolved. V lost 0 bases, J lost 5 bases, and 10 bases lay in between. The CDR3 is 14 residues long. Germline lookup yields CDR1 MNHEY and CDR2 SVGAGI.

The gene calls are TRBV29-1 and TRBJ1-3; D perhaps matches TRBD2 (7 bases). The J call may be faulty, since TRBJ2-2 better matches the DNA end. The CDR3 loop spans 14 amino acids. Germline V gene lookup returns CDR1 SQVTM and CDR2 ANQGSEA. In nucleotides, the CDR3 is TGCAGCGTTACGCTAGGGGGAGGGACCGGGGAGCTGTTTTTT. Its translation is CSVTLGGGTGELFF.

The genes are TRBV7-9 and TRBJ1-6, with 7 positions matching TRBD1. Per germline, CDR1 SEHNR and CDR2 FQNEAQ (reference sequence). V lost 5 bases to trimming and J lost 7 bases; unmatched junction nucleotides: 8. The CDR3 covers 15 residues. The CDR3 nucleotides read TGTGCCAGCAGCGCAGACAGGGTGAAAAATTCACCCCTCCACTTT. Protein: CASSADRVKNSPLHF.

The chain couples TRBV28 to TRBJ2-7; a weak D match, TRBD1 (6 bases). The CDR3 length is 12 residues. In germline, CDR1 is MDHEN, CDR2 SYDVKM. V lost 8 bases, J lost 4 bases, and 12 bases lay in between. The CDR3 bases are TGTGCCAGCCGGGACACCCTATACGAGCAGTACTTC. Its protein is CASRDTLYEQYF.

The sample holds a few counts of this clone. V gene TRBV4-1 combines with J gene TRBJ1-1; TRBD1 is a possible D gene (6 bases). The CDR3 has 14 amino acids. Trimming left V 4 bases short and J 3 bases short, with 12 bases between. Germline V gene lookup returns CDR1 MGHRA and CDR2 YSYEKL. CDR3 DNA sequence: TGCGCCAGCAGCCGCGGGGGCGAGGACACTGAAGCTTTCTTT. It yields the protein CASSRGGEDTEAFF.

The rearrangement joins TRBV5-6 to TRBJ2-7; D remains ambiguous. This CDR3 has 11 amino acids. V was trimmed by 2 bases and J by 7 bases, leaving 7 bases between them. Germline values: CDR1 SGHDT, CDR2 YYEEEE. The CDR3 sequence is CASSLALEQYF. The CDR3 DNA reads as TGTGCCAGCAGCTTAGCTTTAGAGCAGTACTTC.

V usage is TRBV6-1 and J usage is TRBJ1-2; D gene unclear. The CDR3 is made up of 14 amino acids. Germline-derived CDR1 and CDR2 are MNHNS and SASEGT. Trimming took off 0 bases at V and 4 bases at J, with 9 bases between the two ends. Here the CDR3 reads CASSEARVGYGYTF. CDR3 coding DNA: TGTGCCAGCAGTGAAGCGAGGGTTGGCTATGGCTACACCTTC.

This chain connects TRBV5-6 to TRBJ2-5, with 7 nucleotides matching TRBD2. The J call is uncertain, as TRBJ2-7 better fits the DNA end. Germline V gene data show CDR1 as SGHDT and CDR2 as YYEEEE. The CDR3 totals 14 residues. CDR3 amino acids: CASSPWGGVDEQYF. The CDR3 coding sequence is TGTGCCAGCAGCCCTTGGGGAGGGGTCGACGAGCAGTACTTC.